The clone carrying this T cell receptor beta chain turned up a few times. This entry comes from a study of glioma-infiltrating T cells. About the research overall: Low-grade gliomas were grade II; glioblastomas were grade IV at initial diagnosis. Blood libraries targeted roughly 4.5- to 11-fold coverage of about a million T cells.

Using RNA template, CDR3s of TCR alpha and beta were amplified with iRepertoire arm-PCR. TCRdb passed the multiplex PCR reads through MiXCR, listing each CDR3 protein once. This table has approximately 400,000 distinct CDR3 sequences, roughly two fifths appearing once. The CDR3 runs 13 residues. The V and J ends lost 3 bases and 10 bases respectively, with 15 bases between them. Per germline, CDR1 ENHRY and CDR2 SYGVKD. The source material was glioma tissue, nonneoplastic brain tissue, or PBMCs (not recorded which). This chain uses TRBV10-3 with TRBJ1-1, with unresolved D. The receptor's source is a human donor with low-grade glioma or glioblastoma, undergoing nonglioma brain surgery, or in good health (not recorded which). In nucleotides, the CDR3 is TGTGCCATCAGTGATAGTTTCGAGGTGGGAGCTTTCTTT. It translates to CAISDSFEVGAFF.